The rows below give T cell receptor beta chains drawn from one sample of a study of T-cell reconstitution after alpha-beta-depleted transplantation in children. In TCRdb, the PCR reads were re-called with MiXCR into one record per CDR3 protein. Of under 150,000 distinct CDR3 sequences listed, roughly 9% are singletons. The sample was PBMCs, mostly from graft donor cells, taken 180 days after TCRalphabeta/CD19-depleted stem cell transplant. The receptors were gathered from a girl in the first two years of life who had a stem cell transplant for combined immunodeficiency, so the T cells may come from the graft donor. The CDR3 runs from the conserved cysteine through the conserved F or W. D genes are given only for firm matches. A clone size is listed for some rows: how often the clone was seen (once, few, many), or a class if it is expanded.

TRBV7-8	few	TRBD1	TRBJ1-5	TGTGCCAGCAGCTCCACCGGGACAGGGATAGGGCCCCAGCATTTT	CASSSTGTGIGPQHF
TRBV12-3/TRBV12-4	many	TRBD2	TRBJ2-5	TGTGCCAGCAATAAGCGGGGGAGGGAGGGCGAGACCCAGTACTTC	CASNKRGREGETQYF
TRBV6-2/TRBV6-3	few	NA	TRBJ2-3	TGTGCCAGCAGTTACCGCTTTAACACAGATACGCAGTATTTT	CASSYRFNTDTQYF
TRBV20-1	NA	NA	TRBJ1-2	TGCAGTGCTAAAAGACCGCCCCGGGGCTACACCTTC	CSAKRPPRGYTF
TRBV24-1	few	NA	TRBJ1-2	TGTGCCACCAGTGCTGGCTCCTATGGCTACACCTTC	CATSAGSYGYTF
TRBV29-1	NA	TRBD2	TRBJ2-1	TGCAGCGTTTCTCTAGCGGGATCGGGTGAGCAGTTCTTC	CSVSLAGSGEQFF
TRBV20-1	NA	TRBD1	TRBJ2-7	TGCAGTGCTAGAGATCTCATTAGAACAGGGGCGGTCTACGAGCAGTACTTC	CSARDLIRTGAVYEQYF
TRBV10-3	few	TRBD2	TRBJ2-2	TGTGCCATCAGGGAAGTGACTAGCGGGAAGAACACCGGGGAGCTGTTTTTT	CAIREVTSGKNTGELFF
TRBV5-1	few	NA	TRBJ2-7	TGCGCCAGCAGCTTGGAGGTAGAAGTAAGCGAGCAGTACTTC	CASSLEVEVSEQYF
TRBV10-3	few	NA	TRBJ2-3	TGTGCCATCAGAAGGTCGGCGGAACCCGTTATGGAAAATACGCAGTATTTT	CAIRRSAEPVMENTQYF
TRBV20-1	NA	TRBD1	TRBJ1-6	TGCAGTGCTAGAGTTCCGGGACAGCTGAATTCACCCCTCCACTTT	CSARVPGQLNSPLHF
TRBV20-1	NA	TRBD2	TRBJ2-7	TGCAGTGCTAGAGATGGGGCGGGAGCGAGGGAGCAGTACTTC	CSARDGAGAREQYF
TRBV7-9	few	TRBD1	TRBJ2-2	TGTGCCAGCAGCTTAGGACAGGGGAACGCCGGGGAGCTGTTTTTT	CASSLGQGNAGELFF
TRBV24-1	hyperexpanded	NA	TRBJ2-1	TGTGCCAGATTAGTGGGGCAGCAGTTCTTC	CARLVGQQFF
TRBV20-1	few	TRBD2	TRBJ2-7	TGCAGTGCTAACCAAGCGGGAACCTTCTACGAGCAGTACTTC	CSANQAGTFYEQYF
TRBV25-1	few	TRBD2	TRBJ2-3	TGTGCCAGCAGTGGAGGAATGTTAGCGGGAGGATGGACAGATACGCAGTATTTT	CASSGGMLAGGWTDTQYF
TRBV20-1	NA	NA	TRBJ2-7	TGCAGTGCTAGCGGGCCAGCCTACGAGCAGTACTTC	CSASGPAYEQYF
TRBV6-5	NA	NA	TRBJ1-3	TGTGCCAGCAGTTACGTTCCCTCTGGAAACACCATATATTTT	CASSYVPSGNTIYF
TRBV20-1	few	NA	TRBJ2-3	TGCAGTGCTAGAGGACAGGGCGGAGGGACAGATACGCAGTATTTT	CSARGQGGGTDTQYF
TRBV20-1	few	TRBD2	TRBJ2-1	TGCAGTGCTAGAGACATCGTGGGACTAGTCTCCGGTGAGCAGTTCTTC	CSARDIVGLVSGEQFF
TRBV29-1	NA	TRBD2	TRBJ2-2	TGCAGCGCAGCCGGCGGGGGGGACACCGGGGAGCTGTTTTTT	CSAAGGGDTGELFF
TRBV21-1	few	NA	TRBJ2-6	TGTGCCAGCAGCAAAAGCCGGGACAGGGGGAAGTACGGGGCCAACGTCCTGACTTTC	CASSKSRDRGKYGANVLTF
TRBV3-1	NA	NA	TRBJ1-1	TGTGCCAGCAGCCAAGGATCACTTGAAGCTTTCTTT	CASSQGSLEAFF
TRBV20-1	few	NA	TRBJ2-3	TGCAGTGCCCCCGCTAGCACAGATACGCAGTATTTT	CSAPASTDTQYF
TRBV20-1	many	NA	TRBJ2-7	TGCAGTGCTAGAGGGGGGACACTCTACGAGCAGTACTTC	CSARGGTLYEQYF
TRBV7-8	NA	TRBD2	TRBJ2-1	TGTGCCAGCAGCTTAGTATCGGTGGCGGGAGTAACGAAGTACAATGAGCAGTTCTTC	CASSLVSVAGVTKYNEQFF
TRBV12-3/TRBV12-4	few	NA	TRBJ2-7	TGTGCCAGCAGCATCGGACCATCCTACGAGCAGTACTTC	CASSIGPSYEQYF
TRBV6-5	NA	TRBD1	TRBJ2-2	TGTGCCAGCAGTTTTGCGCGTTGGACAGGGGGATTCACCGGGGAGCTGTTTTTT	CASSFARWTGGFTGELFF
TRBV4-3	few	NA	TRBJ2-7	TGCGCCAGCAGCCAAGATTACGTTTGGGAGCACGGCTCCTACGAGCAGTACTTC	CASSQDYVWEHGSYEQYF
TRBV20-1	few	TRBD1	TRBJ1-5	TGCAGTGCTAGGGGGGACAGGGGAAGCAATCAGCCCCAGCATTTT	CSARGDRGSNQPQHF
TRBV29-1	few	TRBD1	TRBJ2-7	TGCAGCGTTGCCCGGGACAGACTTTACGAGCAGTACTTC	CSVARDRLYEQYF
TRBV20-1	many	TRBD1	TRBJ2-3	TGCAGTGCGGGAACCGACAGGGAAACAGATACGCAGTATTTT	CSAGTDRETDTQYF
TRBV5-6	few	NA	TRBJ1-2	TGTGCCAGCAGCTTGGTGGCCAGAAACTATGGCTACACCTTC	CASSLVARNYGYTF
TRBV12-3/TRBV12-4	many	TRBD1	TRBJ2-7	TGTGCCAGCAGTCCTCGACAGGGTTCCTACGAGCAGTACTTC	CASSPRQGSYEQYF
TRBV15	few	NA	TRBJ1-5	TGTGCCACCAGCAGGACGGCGGCCCCCAATCAGCCCCAGCATTTT	CATSRTAAPNQPQHF
TRBV10-3	NA	NA	TRBJ2-5	TGTGCCATCAGTGACAGGGGGGAGGAGACCCAGTACTTC	CAISDRGEETQYF
TRBV29-1	NA	NA	TRBJ2-2	TGCAGCGTTGAAGGGATGGGGGGCCAAGAAACCGGGGAGCTGTTTTTT	CSVEGMGGQETGELFF
TRBV10-3	many	NA	TRBJ1-1	TGTGCCATCAGTCGGGAGTCAAGGACTGAAGCTTTCTTT	CAISRESRTEAFF
TRBV10-3	few	NA	TRBJ2-6	TGTGCCATCAGGCCCGACAGGTCGGGGGCCAACGTCCTGACTTTC	CAIRPDRSGANVLTF
TRBV5-4	few	NA	TRBJ2-3	TGTGCCAGCAGCTTGGTCCGGGGGTCGTTCGATACGCAGTATTTT	CASSLVRGSFDTQYF
TRBV12-3/TRBV12-4	few	TRBD2	TRBJ2-3	TGTGCCAGCAGTCGGATAGCGGGGGATACGCAGTATTTT	CASSRIAGDTQYF
TRBV7-2	NA	NA	TRBJ1-5	TGTGCCAGCAGCTTAGAAAGCTATAGCAATCAGCCCCAGCATTTT	CASSLESYSNQPQHF
TRBV27	many	NA	TRBJ2-6	TGTGCCAGCAGTTTCGGGCCATCTGGGGCCAACGTCCTGACTTTC	CASSFGPSGANVLTF
TRBV15	NA	TRBD1	TRBJ1-4	TGTGCCACCAGCATCTACAGGGGGCGAGGTGAAAAACTGTTTTTT	CATSIYRGRGEKLFF
TRBV5-8	few	NA	TRBJ1-4	TGTGCCAGCAGCTTAGGAGGGGGAACCGCAACTAATGAAAAACTGTTTTTT	CASSLGGGTATNEKLFF
TRBV29-1	few	TRBD2	TRBJ2-1	TGCAGCGTGGATACTAGCGGGAACGGGAATGAGCAGTTCTTC	CSVDTSGNGNEQFF
TRBV7-2	few	NA	TRBJ2-7	TGTGCCAGCAGCTTAGAGGGACTGCTTTCCTACGAGCAGTACTTC	CASSLEGLLSYEQYF